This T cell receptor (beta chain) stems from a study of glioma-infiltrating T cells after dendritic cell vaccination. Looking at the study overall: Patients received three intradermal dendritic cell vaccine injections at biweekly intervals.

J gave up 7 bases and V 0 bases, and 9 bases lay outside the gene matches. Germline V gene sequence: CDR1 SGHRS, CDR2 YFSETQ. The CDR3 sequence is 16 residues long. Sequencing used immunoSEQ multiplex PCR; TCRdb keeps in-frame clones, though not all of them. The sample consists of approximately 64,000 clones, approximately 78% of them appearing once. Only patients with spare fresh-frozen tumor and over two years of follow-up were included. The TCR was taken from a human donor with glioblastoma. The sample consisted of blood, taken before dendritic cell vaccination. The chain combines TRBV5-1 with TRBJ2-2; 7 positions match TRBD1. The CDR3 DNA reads TGCGCCAGCAGCTTGGAGACAGGGCAAGGAGGCGGGGAGCTGTTTTTT. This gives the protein CASSLETGQGGGELFF.